One sample yielded the 9 T cell receptor beta chains listed below, sequenced in a study of shared clonotypes between healthy human individuals. Libraries were prepared by immunoSEQ multiplex PCR; TCRdb keeps only in-frame clonotypes and omits some of them. The sample contains about 2.1 million clones, 93% of which appear only once. Only CD45RO-negative cells positively selected for CCR7 counted as naive CD8 cells, so terminally differentiated effector memory CD45RA+ cells were excluded. The sequenced material came from naive CD8+ T cells from PBMCs. These receptors were obtained from a man aged 18-30 years in good health. Some clones in this sample may be carry-over from other donors' samples.

The chain recombines TRBV19 with TRBJ2-3; unclear D gene. The V and J ends lost 5 bases and 1 base respectively, with 13 bases between them. Germline CDR1 reads LNHDA; CDR2 reads SQIVND (reference sequence). This CDR3 has 15 amino acids. The CDR3 spells CASSFPVRGTDTQYF. The CDR3 coding sequence is TGTGCCAGTAGTTTTCCGGTTCGGGGCACAGATACGCAGTATTTT.

The genes are TRBV7-9 and TRBJ2-2; 8 positions agree with TRBD2. The CDR3 is made up of 15 amino acids. Germline CDR1 and CDR2: SEHNR and FQNEAQ (reference sequence). V shed 5 bases and J 5 bases; nucleotides not matched to a gene: 7. The DNA of the CDR3 is TGTGCCAGCAGCCAGCGGGGGATTCCAACCGGGGAGCTGTTTTTT. Amino acid sequence: CASSQRGIPTGELFF. The full variable domain, in which reference TRBV7-9 and TRBJ2-2 provide the parts outside the CDR3, is DTGVSQNPRHKITKRGQNVTFRCDPISEHNRLYWYRQTLGQGPEFLTYFQNEAQLEKSRLLSDRFSAERPKGSFSTLEIQRTEQGDSAMYLCASSQRGIPTGELFFGEGSRLTVL.

As for this clone: This specimen includes other DNA sequences encoding the same CDR3. The chain combines TRBV27 with TRBJ2-1; D ambiguous. CDR1 and CDR2 from the germline V gene are MNHEY and SMNVEV (reference sequence). This CDR3 has 11 amino acids. The V gene lost 2 bases and the J gene lost 6 bases, with 2 bases spanning the gap. CDR3 amino acids: CASSLANEQFF. In DNA, the CDR3 is TGTGCCAGCAGTTTAGCCAATGAGCAGTTCTTC.

This sequence joins TRBV6-5 and TRBJ1-1; 7 bases are shared with TRBD1. J was trimmed by 2 bases and V by 6 bases; bases with no gene match: 6. CDR1 is MNHEY, CDR2 SVGAGI, per germline. The CDR3 is made up of 14 amino acids. CDR3 in amino acids: CASRPGQVNTEAFF. Written as DNA, the CDR3 is TGTGCCAGCAGACCCGGACAGGTAAACACTGAAGCTTTCTTT.

This clone occurred once. This chain links TRBV15 with TRBJ2-1; 7 bases fit TRBD1. Germline CDR1 reads LNHNV; CDR2 reads YYDKDF (reference sequence). CDR3 size: 20 residues. V shed 2 bases, J shed 4 bases, and the junction held 20 bases outside the gene matches. The CDR3 DNA follows: TGTGCCACCAGCAGAACCCACTTAAGGAAAGGGACAGCGAAATACAATGAGCAGTTCTTC. This translates into CATSRTHLRKGTAKYNEQFF.

The V call is TRBV7-9, the J call TRBJ1-5, with a possible D match to TRBD1 (5 bases). Germline CDR1 is SEHNR and CDR2 is FQNEAQ (reference sequence). With 4 bases removed from V and 2 bases from J, the gap between germline ends came to 9 bases. There are 14 residues in the CDR3. In DNA, the CDR3 is TGTGCCAGCAGCTCAGGGAACCGCAATCAGCCCCAGCATTTT. Translating it yields CASSSGNRNQPQHF.

The V call is TRBV14, the J call TRBJ1-1; perhaps TRBD1 as D (5 bases). Germline-derived CDR1 and CDR2 are SGHDN and FVKESK. This CDR3 contains 14 residues. V lost 1 base and J 5 bases, leaving 11 bases between the germline ends. The CDR3 loop is CASSQVFKGTEAFF. The DNA of the CDR3 is TGTGCCAGCAGCCAAGTTTTTAAGGGGACTGAAGCTTTCTTT.

V gene TRBV7-6 combines with J gene TRBJ1-4; D call uncertain. The CDR3 length is 15 residues. Germline loops: CDR1 SGHVS, CDR2 FNYEAQ. V lost 1 base and J 7 bases, leaving 13 bases between the germline ends. The CDR3 sequence: CASSLDPGEGEKLFF. CDR3 bases: TGTGCCAGCAGCTTAGACCCCGGGGAGGGTGAAAAACTGTTTTTT.

The V gene is TRBV5-6, the J gene TRBJ1-6; 12 bases are shared with TRBD1. The CDR3 has 14 amino acids. Germline CDR1 SGHDT, CDR2 YYEEEE. Losses at the gene ends were 9 bases for V and 9 bases for J; bases not matched to a gene: 7. The CDR3 DNA is TGTGCCACCCGGGACAGGGGGCTAGGTTCACCCCTCCACTTT. It is translated as CATRDRGLGSPLHF.